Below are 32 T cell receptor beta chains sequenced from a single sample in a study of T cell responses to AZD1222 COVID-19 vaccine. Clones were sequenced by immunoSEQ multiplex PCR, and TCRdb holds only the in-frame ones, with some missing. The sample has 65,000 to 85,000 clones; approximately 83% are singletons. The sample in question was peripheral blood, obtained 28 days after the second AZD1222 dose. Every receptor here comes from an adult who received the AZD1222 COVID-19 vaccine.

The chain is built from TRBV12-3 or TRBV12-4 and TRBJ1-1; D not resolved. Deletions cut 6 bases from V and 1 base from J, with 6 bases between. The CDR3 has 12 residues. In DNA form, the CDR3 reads TGTGCCAGCAGCGTCTCGAACACTGAAGCTTTCTTT. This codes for CASSVSNTEAFF.

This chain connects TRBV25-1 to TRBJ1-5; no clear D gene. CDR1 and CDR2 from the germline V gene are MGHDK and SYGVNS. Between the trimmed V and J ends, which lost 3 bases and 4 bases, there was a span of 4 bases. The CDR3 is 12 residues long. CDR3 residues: CASSEGNQPQHF. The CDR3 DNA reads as TGTGCCAGCAGTGAGGGTAATCAGCCCCAGCATTTT.

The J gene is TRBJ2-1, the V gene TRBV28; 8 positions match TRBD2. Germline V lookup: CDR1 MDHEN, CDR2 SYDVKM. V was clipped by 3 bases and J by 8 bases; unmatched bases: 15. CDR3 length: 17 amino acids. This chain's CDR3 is CASSFPSSGPGGDEQFF. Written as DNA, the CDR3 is TGTGCCAGCAGTTTTCCCTCTAGCGGGCCCGGGGGGGATGAGCAGTTCTTC.

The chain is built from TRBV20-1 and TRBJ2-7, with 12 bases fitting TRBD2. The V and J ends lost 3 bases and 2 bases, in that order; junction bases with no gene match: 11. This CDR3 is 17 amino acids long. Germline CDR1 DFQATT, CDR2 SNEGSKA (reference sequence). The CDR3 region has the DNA TGCAGTGCTAGTAGGTCTAGCGGGGGGGAAATAACCTACGAGCAGTACTTC. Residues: CSASRSSGGEITYEQYF.

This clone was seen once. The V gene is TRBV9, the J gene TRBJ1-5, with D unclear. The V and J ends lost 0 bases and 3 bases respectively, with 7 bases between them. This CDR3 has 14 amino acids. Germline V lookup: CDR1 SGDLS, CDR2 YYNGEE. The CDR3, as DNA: TGTGCCAGCAGCGTAGGACAAGACAATCAGCCCCAGCATTTT. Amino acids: CASSVGQDNQPQHF.

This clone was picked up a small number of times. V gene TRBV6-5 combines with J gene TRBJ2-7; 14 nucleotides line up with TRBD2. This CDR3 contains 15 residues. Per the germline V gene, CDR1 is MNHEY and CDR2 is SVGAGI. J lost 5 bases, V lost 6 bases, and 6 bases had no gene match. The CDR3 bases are TGTGCCAGCAGCCAGACTAGCGGGGGGGCCCACGAGCAGTACTTC. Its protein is CASSQTSGGAHEQYF.

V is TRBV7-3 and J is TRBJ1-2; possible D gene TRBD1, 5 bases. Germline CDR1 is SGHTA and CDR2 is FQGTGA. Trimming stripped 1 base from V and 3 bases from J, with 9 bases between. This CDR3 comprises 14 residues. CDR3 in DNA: TGTGCCAGCAGCTTAAATCGGGGCGACTATGGCTACACCTTC. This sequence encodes CASSLNRGDYGYTF.

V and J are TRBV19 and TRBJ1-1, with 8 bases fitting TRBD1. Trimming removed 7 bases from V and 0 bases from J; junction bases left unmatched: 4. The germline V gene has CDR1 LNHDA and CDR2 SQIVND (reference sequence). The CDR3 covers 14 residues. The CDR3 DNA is TGTGCCAGTATCGACAGGGGAATGAACACTGAAGCTTTCTTT. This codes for CASIDRGMNTEAFF.

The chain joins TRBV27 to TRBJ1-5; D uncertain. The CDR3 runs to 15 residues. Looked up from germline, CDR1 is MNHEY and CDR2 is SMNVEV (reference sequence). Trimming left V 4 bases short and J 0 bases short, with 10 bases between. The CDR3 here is CASSWVGYSNQPQHF. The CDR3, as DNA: TGTGCCAGCAGTTGGGTGGGGTATAGCAATCAGCCCCAGCATTTT.

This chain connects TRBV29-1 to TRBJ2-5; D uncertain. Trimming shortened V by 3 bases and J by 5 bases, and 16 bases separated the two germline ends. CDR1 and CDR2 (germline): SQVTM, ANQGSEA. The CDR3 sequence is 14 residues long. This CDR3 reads CSVDFQAPYETQYF. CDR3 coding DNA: TGCAGCGTTGATTTTCAGGCCCCCTACGAGACCCAGTACTTC.

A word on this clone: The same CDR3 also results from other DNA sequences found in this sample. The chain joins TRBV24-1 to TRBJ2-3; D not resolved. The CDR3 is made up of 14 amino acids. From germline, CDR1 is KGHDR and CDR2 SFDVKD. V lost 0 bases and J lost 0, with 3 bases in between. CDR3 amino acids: CATSDLGSTDTQYF. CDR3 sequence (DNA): TGTGCCACCAGTGATTTGGGCAGCACAGATACGCAGTATTTT.

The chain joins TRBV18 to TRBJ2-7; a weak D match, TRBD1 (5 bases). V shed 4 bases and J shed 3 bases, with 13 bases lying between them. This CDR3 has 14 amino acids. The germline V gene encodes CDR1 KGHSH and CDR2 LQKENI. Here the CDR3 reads CASSRGHIIYEQYF. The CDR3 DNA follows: TGTGCCAGCTCACGCGGACATATAATCTACGAGCAGTACTTC. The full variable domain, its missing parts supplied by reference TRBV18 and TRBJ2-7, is NAGVMQNPRHLVRRRGQEARLRCSPMKGHSHVYWYRQLPEEGLKFMVYLQKENIIDESGMPKERFSAEFPKEGPSILRIQQVVRGDSAAYFCASSRGHIIYEQYFGPGTRLTVT.

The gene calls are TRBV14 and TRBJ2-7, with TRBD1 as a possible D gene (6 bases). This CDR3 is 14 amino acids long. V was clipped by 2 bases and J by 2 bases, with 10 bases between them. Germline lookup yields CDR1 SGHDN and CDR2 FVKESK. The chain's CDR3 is CASSQLTGPYEQYF. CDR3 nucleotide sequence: TGTGCCAGCAGCCAACTAACAGGGCCCTACGAGCAGTACTTC.

Written as DNA, the CDR3 is TGCGCCAGCAGTGCGTCTGGGCAAGGTGAGCAGTTCTTC. Its protein product is CASSASGQGEQFF. The rearrangement uses TRBV10-1 and TRBJ2-1; D is uncertain. The V end lost 4 bases, the J end lost 9 bases, and 13 bases lay between the germline ends. Germline loops: CDR1 WNHNN, CDR2 SYGVQD (reference sequence). The CDR3 has 13 residues.

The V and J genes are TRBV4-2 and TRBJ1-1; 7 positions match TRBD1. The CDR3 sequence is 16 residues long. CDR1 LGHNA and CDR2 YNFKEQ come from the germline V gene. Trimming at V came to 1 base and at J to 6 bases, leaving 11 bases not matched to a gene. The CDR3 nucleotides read TGTGCCAGCAGCCAAGCCCAACTGACAGGGTCGCCTGAAGCTTTCTTT. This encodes CASSQAQLTGSPEAFF.

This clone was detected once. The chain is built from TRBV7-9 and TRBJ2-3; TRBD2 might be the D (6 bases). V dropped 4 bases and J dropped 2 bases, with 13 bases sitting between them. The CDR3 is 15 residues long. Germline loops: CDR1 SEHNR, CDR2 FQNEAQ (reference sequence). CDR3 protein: CASSYRGIDTDTQYF. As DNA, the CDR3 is TGTGCCAGCAGCTACCGGGGGATAGACACAGATACGCAGTATTTT. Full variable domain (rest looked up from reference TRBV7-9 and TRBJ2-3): DTGVSQNPRHKITKRGQNVTFRCDPISEHNRLYWYRQTLGQGPEFLTYFQNEAQLEKSRLLSDRFSAERPKGSFSTLEIQRTEQGDSAMYLCASSYRGIDTDTQYFGPGTRLTVL.

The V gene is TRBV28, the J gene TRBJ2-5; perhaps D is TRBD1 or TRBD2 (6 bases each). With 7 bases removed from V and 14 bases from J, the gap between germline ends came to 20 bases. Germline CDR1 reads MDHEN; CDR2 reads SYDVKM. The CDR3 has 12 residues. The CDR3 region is CASTSGGRESYF. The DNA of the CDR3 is TGTGCCAGCACCTCCGGGGGCAGGGAGTCATACTTC.

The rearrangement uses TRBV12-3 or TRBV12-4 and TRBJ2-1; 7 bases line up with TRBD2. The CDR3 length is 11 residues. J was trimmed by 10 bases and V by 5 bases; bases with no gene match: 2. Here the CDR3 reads CASSPGGEQFF. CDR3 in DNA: TGTGCCAGCAGTCCGGGAGGAGAGCAGTTCTTC.

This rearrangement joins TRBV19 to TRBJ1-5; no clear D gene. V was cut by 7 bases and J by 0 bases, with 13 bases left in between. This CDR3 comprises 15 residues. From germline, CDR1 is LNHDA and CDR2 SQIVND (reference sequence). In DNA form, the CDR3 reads TGTGCCAGTACCCCGGGTCCTAATAGCAATCAGCCCCAGCATTTT. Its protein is CASTPGPNSNQPQHF.

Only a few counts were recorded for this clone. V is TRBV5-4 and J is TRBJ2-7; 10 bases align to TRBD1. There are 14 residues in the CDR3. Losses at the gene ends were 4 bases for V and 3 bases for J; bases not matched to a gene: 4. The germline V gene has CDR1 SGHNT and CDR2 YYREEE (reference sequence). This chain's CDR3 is CASSAGTGVYEQYF. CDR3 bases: TGTGCCAGCAGCGCCGGGACAGGGGTCTACGAGCAGTACTTC.

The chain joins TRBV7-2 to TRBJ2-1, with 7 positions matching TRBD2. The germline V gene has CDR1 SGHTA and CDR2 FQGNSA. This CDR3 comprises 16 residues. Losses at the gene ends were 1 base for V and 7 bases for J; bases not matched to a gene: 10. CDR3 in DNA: TGTGCCAGCAGCTTAGTAAGGGCTAGCGGCGGAAATGAGCAGTTCTTC. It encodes CASSLVRASGGNEQFF.

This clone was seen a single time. The CDR3 loop is CAWSDGDYRGNTEAFF. CDR3 nucleotides: TGTGCCTGGAGCGACGGGGACTACAGGGGGAACACTGAAGCTTTCTTT. The rearrangement links TRBV30 to TRBJ1-1, with 7 bases fitting TRBD1. The CDR3 spans 16 residues. The junction had 11 bases not matched to a gene; V was cut back by 3 bases and J by 1 base. Germline loops: CDR1 GTSNPN, CDR2 SVGIG (reference sequence).

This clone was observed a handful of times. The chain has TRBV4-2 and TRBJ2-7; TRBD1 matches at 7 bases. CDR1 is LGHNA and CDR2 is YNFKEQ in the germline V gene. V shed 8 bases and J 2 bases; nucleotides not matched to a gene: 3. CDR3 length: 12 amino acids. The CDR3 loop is CASVGQAYEQYF. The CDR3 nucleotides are TGTGCCAGCGTTGGACAGGCCTACGAGCAGTACTTC.

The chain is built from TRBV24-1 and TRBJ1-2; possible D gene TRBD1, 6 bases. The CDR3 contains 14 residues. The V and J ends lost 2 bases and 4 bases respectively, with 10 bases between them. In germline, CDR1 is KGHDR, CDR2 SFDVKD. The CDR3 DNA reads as TGTGCCACCAGTGATTCCAGGACAGTCTATGGCTACACCTTC. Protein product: CATSDSRTVYGYTF.

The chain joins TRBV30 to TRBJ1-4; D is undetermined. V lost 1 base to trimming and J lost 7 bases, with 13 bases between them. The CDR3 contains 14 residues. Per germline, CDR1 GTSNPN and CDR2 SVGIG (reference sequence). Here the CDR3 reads CAWSDYPSLEKLFF. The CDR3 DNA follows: TGTGCCTGGAGTGACTACCCCTCCCTTGAAAAACTGTTTTTT. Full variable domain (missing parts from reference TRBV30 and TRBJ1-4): SQTIHQWPATLVQPVGSPLSLECTVEGTSNPNLYWYRQAAGRGLQLLFYSVGIGQISSEVPQNLSASRPQDRQFILSSKKLLLSDSGFYLCAWSDYPSLEKLFFGSGTQLSVL.

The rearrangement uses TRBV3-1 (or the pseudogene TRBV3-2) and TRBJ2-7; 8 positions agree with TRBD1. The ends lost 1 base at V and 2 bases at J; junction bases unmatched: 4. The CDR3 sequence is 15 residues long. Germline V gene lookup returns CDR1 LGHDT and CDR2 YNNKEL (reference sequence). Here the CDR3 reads CASSQAGTGAYEQYF. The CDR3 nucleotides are TGTGCCAGCAGCCAAGCCGGGACAGGAGCCTACGAGCAGTACTTC.

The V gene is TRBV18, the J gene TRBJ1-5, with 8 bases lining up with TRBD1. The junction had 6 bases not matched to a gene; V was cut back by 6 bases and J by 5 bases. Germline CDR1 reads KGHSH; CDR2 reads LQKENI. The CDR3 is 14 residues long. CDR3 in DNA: TGTGCCAGCTCCGACCAGGGGGCCTATCAGCCCCAGCATTTT. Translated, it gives CASSDQGAYQPQHF.

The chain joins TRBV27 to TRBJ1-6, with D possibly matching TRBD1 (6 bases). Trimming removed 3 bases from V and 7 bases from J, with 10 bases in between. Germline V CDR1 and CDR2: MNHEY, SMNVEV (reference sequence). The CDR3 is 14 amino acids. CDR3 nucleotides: TGTGCCAGCAGTTTCGGACAGCAGAATTCACCCCTCCACTTT. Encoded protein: CASSFGQQNSPLHF.

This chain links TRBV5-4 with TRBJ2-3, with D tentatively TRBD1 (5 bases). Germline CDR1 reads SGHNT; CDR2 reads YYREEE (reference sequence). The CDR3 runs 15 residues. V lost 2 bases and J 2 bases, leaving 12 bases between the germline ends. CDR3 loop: CASSFGQGITDTQYF. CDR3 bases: TGTGCCAGCAGCTTCGGGCAGGGTATCACAGATACGCAGTATTTT.

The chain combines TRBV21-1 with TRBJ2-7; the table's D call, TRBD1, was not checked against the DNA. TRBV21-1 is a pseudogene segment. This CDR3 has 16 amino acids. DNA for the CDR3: TGTGCCAGCAGCAACACTCCGGGACAGGGGGCGATCGAGCAGTACTTC. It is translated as CASSNTPGQGAIEQYF.

In DNA form, the CDR3 reads TGTGCCAGCAAACTCTCTAGAACAGGCTACGAGCAGTACTTC. Translating it yields CASKLSRTGYEQYF. V gene TRBV6-5 combines with J gene TRBJ2-7, with D tentatively TRBD1 (5 bases). This CDR3 has 14 residues. Trimming took off 7 bases at V and 3 bases at J, with 16 bases between the two ends. Germline CDR1 and CDR2: MNHEY and SVGAGI.

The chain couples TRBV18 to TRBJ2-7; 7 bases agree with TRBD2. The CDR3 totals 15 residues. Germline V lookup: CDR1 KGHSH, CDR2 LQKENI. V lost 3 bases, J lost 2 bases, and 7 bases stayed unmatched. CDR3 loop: CASSPPGGYAYEQYF. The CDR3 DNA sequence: TGTGCCAGCTCACCCCCGGGGGGATACGCCTACGAGCAGTACTTC.